The rows below give T cell receptor beta chains drawn from one sample of a study of identical twins. TCRdb re-called the 5' RACE reads with MiXCR, one entry per CDR3 protein. The table includes around 490,000 distinct CDR3 sequences, more than 13% detected once. The same sample was also studied in work on yellow fever vaccine responses in identical twins.

The sample taken for sequencing was CD4+ T cells sorted from blood. These receptors were obtained from a woman in her late teens or twenties in good health. Both conserved end residues are part of each CDR3. The order of the fields is J gene, clone size, CDR3 length, V gene, D gene, CDR3 DNA, CDR3 protein. The D gene is left open where the match is weak. Not all rows give a size; the values are once, few, many and, for expanded clones, a class.

>TRBJ1-4|few|16|TRBV5-6|TRBD1
TGTGCCAGCAGCCCCTCCCTGGGACAGGGTAATGAAAAACTGTTTTTT
CASSPSLGQGNEKLFF
>TRBJ2-1|many|15|TRBV7-2|NA
TGTGCCAGCAGCATAACCCAGCCGGGTTACAATGAGCAGTTCTTC
CASSITQPGYNEQFF
>TRBJ2-3|few|18|TRBV9|TRBD1
TGTGCCAGCAGTGAACAAACTCAGGGGGCGCGAGGTAGAGATACGCAGTATTTT
CASSEQTQGARGRDTQYF
>TRBJ2-7|NA|10|TRBV20-1|NA
TGCAGTGCTATTGAATACGAGCAGTACTTC
CSAIEYEQYF
>TRBJ2-1|NA|16|TRBV18|TRBD2
TGTGCCAGCTCACCTTTAAATAGCGGGCCATACAATGAGCAGTTCTTC
CASSPLNSGPYNEQFF
>TRBJ2-1|NA|16|TRBV7-9|TRBD1
TGTGCCAGCAGCACGCCCAAGACAGGGTCCTACAATGAGCAGTTCTTC
CASSTPKTGSYNEQFF
>TRBJ2-3|many|14|TRBV6-2/TRBV6-3|NA
TGTGCCAGCAGTTCTACTAGGAGCACAGATACGCAGTATTTT
CASSSTRSTDTQYF
>TRBJ1-3|few|13|TRBV20-1|NA
TGCAGTGCTAGTGGCAGAACTGGAAACACCATATATTTT
CSASGRTGNTIYF
>TRBJ1-5|NA|14|TRBV12-3/TRBV12-4|NA
TGTGCCAGCTGCGGTGGACAGTTTAATCAGCCCCAGCATTTT
CASCGGQFNQPQHF
>TRBJ1-1|many|11|TRBV12-3/TRBV12-4|NA
TGTGCCAGCAGTTTAGTAGGGGAAGCTTTCTTT
CASSLVGEAFF
>TRBJ2-4|NA|13|TRBV28|NA
TGTGCCAGCCAATTGGGGGGGACAGGTGACCAGTACTTC
CASQLGGTGDQYF
>TRBJ2-3|NA|14|TRBV4-3|TRBD2
TGCGCCAGCAGCCAAGTAAGCGGGAAGGATACGCAGTATTTT
CASSQVSGKDTQYF
>TRBJ1-1|few|14|TRBV28|NA
TGTGCCAGCAGTTTAATACGAGTGAACACTGAAGCTTTCTTT
CASSLIRVNTEAFF
>TRBJ2-7|NA|15|TRBV6-5|NA
TGTGCCAGCAGTTACTCGAAGGGGCTAGCCTACGAGCAGTACTTC
CASSYSKGLAYEQYF
>TRBJ2-4|NA|15|TRBV7-2|TRBD1
TGTGCCAGCAGCTCCCGGACAGGGATTGGAAACATTCAGTACTTC
CASSSRTGIGNIQYF
>TRBJ2-1|few|13|TRBV7-3|NA
TGTGCCAGCAGCTTGGGTCTTAACAATGAGCAGTTCTTC
CASSLGLNNEQFF
>TRBJ2-6|few|15|TRBV7-9|NA
TGTGCCAGCAGCTTAGGGGGGGGCGGGGCCAACGTCCTGACTTTC
CASSLGGGGANVLTF
>TRBJ2-2|few|15|TRBV7-2|NA
TGTGCCAGCAGCTCCCGCGGGCAGCAGGGCGGGGAGCTGTTTTTT
CASSSRGQQGGELFF
>TRBJ2-6|few|18|TRBV6-1|NA
TGTGCCAGCAGTACGGAACAGTCCCTGCTCTCTGGGGCCAACGTCCTGACTTTC
CASSTEQSLLSGANVLTF
>TRBJ2-6|few|22|TRBV20-1|TRBD1
TGCAGTGCTAGACCATCCAGCCACTTTCCGGACAGGCAAAGCACTGGGGCCAACGTCCTGACTTTC
CSARPSSHFPDRQSTGANVLTF
>TRBJ2-4|NA|16|TRBV20-1|NA
TGCAGTGCTAGTCGGGGGAGCTCCGTAGCCAAAAACATTCAGTACTTC
CSASRGSSVAKNIQYF
>TRBJ1-3|NA|14|TRBV7-9|NA
TGTGCCAGCAGCTCCGCGGGACACGGAAACACCATATATTTT
CASSSAGHGNTIYF
>TRBJ2-1|NA|15|TRBV6-5|TRBD2
TGTGCCAGCAGTTACTCCGGGACTAGGGCGTATGAGCAGTTCTTC
CASSYSGTRAYEQFF
>TRBJ2-7|NA|12|TRBV12-3/TRBV12-4|NA
TGTGCCAGCAGCAGGATATACTACGAGCAGTACTTC
CASSRIYYEQYF
>TRBJ2-2|few|13|TRBV3-1|NA
TGTGCCAGCAGCCGACTACACACCGGGGAGCTGTTTTTT
CASSRLHTGELFF
>TRBJ2-1|few|13|TRBV2|NA
TGTGCCAGCCAGGTAGCATACACGGATGAGCAGTTCTTC
CASQVAYTDEQFF
>TRBJ2-7|few|14|TRBV20-1|TRBD2
TGCAGTGCTAGAGATGGGGGGGTACCCTACGAGCAGTACTTC
CSARDGGVPYEQYF
>TRBJ1-2|many|13|TRBV12-3/TRBV12-4|NA
TGTGCCAGCAGTCGGGACGGCTCCTATGGCTACACCTTC
CASSRDGSYGYTF
>TRBJ2-1|few|15|TRBV20-1|TRBD2
TGCAGTGCTGAGACCGGGACTAGCGTGTACAATGAGCAGTTCTTC
CSAETGTSVYNEQFF
>TRBJ2-3|few|16|TRBV20-1|TRBD2
TGCAGTGCTAGAGATCGGATAGCGGGGCTCACAGATACGCAGTATTTT
CSARDRIAGLTDTQYF
>TRBJ2-5|NA|14|TRBV28|NA
TGTGCCAGCAGTTTTCCGTCCCAGGCGGAGACCCAGTACTTC
CASSFPSQAETQYF
>TRBJ2-7|NA|14|TRBV10-3|TRBD1
TGTGCCATCAGTCTCGGGCAGGGGGTGGACGAGCAGTACTTC
CAISLGQGVDEQYF
>TRBJ2-1|few|18|TRBV6-2/TRBV6-3|NA
TGTGCCAGCAGTTACCCACTAGAGGGGGGCGCTAGAGACAATGAGCAGTTCTTC
CASSYPLEGGARDNEQFF
>TRBJ2-7|few|14|TRBV30|TRBD2
TGTGCCTGGAATGCGGGGGGCGCGTCCTACGAGCAGTACTTC
CAWNAGGASYEQYF
>TRBJ2-7|NA|14|TRBV2|NA
TGTGCCAGCAGTGACGGCGGGAAGTACTACGAGCAGTACTTC
CASSDGGKYYEQYF
>TRBJ2-5|NA|15|TRBV7-2|NA
TGTGCCAGCAGCTTAGATGGTACCGGGGTGGAGACCCAGTACTTC
CASSLDGTGVETQYF
>TRBJ2-7|NA|15|TRBV5-1|NA
TGCGCCAGCACCTGGGCCGGAGGGATGGGATACGAGCAGTACTTC
CASTWAGGMGYEQYF
>TRBJ1-6|NA|18|TRBV20-1|TRBD1
TGCAGTGCTAAAAAATGGACAGGTCTTAGCTCCTATAATTCACCCCTCCACTTT
CSAKKWTGLSSYNSPLHF
>TRBJ1-5|few|14|TRBV7-2|NA
TGTGCCAGCAGCGCCGGACTCCGCAATCAGCCCCAGCATTTT
CASSAGLRNQPQHF
>TRBJ2-3|few|17|TRBV7-9|NA
TGTGCCAGCAGCTTAGGTACGGGTGTGTGGGGCACAGATACGCAGTATTTT
CASSLGTGVWGTDTQYF
>TRBJ2-7|many|12|TRBV12-3/TRBV12-4|NA
TGTGCCAGCAGCCCCGACAGTACGCAGCAGTACTTC
CASSPDSTQQYF
>TRBJ2-2|NA|15|TRBV6-1|TRBD2
TGTGCCAGCGGAATGGCGGGAGGGCCGGTCGGGGAGCTGTTTTTT
CASGMAGGPVGELFF